The 20 T cell receptor beta chains given below trace back to one sample, sequenced in a study of a mutant IDH1 vaccine in newly diagnosed glioma. The protocol was immunoSEQ multiplex PCR, while the TCRdb copy is restricted to in-frame clones and leaves out a portion. The sample yields tens of thousands of clones, 81% seen once. These receptors lack a known antigen. As to time point: week 23, last vaccination. Every vaccination contained 300 ug of the mutant IDH1 20-mer peptide and was paired with topical imiquimod. Material: PBMCs, obtained from a glioma patient whose treatment included an IDH1 peptide vaccine. The receptors were sampled from a man in his forties with glioma.

This chain uses TRBV29-1 with TRBJ1-1; D is unclear. This CDR3 contains 15 residues. The V and J ends lost 2 bases and 0 bases respectively, with 13 bases between them. Germline loops: CDR1 SQVTM, CDR2 ANQGSEA. CDR3 DNA sequence: TGCAGCGTTGAAATCCAGGCCCGTCTGAACACTGAAGCTTTCTTT. Protein sequence: CSVEIQARLNTEAFF.

The CDR3 coding sequence is TGTGCCTCCCAGGGACTCCTTAATACCTACGAGCAGTACTTC. Residues: CASQGLLNTYEQYF. This chain links TRBV2 with TRBJ2-7; TRBD2 might be the D (6 bases). V shed 11 bases and J shed 2 bases, with 19 bases lying between them. There are 14 residues in the CDR3. The germline gives CDR1 SNHLY, CDR2 FYNNEI.

The rearrangement links TRBV6-5 to TRBJ2-7; D is perhaps TRBD1 (5 bases). V shed 8 bases and J shed 6 bases, with 20 bases lying between them. CDR1 is MNHEY, CDR2 SVGAGI, per germline. The CDR3 runs 14 residues. DNA of the CDR3: TGTGCCAGCTCAAGGCAGGGTGCTTTTAGCGAGCAGTACTTC. It translates to CASSRQGAFSEQYF.

The V and J genes are TRBV6-5 and TRBJ1-6; D is uncertain. This CDR3 is 13 amino acids long. The V gene's germline CDR1 is MNHEY and CDR2 SVGAGI. Trimming cost V 0 bases and J 6 bases, with 3 bases left between them. The CDR3 here is CASSYSSNSPLHF. The CDR3 nucleotides read TGTGCCAGCAGTTACTCATCTAATTCACCCCTCCACTTT.

The chain combines TRBV28 with TRBJ2-1; tentatively, D is TRBD2 (6 bases). Trimming removed 6 bases from V and 8 bases from J, with 17 bases in between. Per germline, CDR1 MDHEN and CDR2 SYDVKM. The CDR3 runs 14 residues. CDR3 region: CASRLPGVWHEQFF. The DNA for the CDR3 is TGTGCCAGCAGACTTCCGGGAGTCTGGCATGAGCAGTTCTTC. Based on the CDR3 plus reference TRBV28 and TRBJ2-1, the full variable domain is DVKVTQSSRYLVKRTGEKVFLECVQDMDHENMFWYRQDPGLGLRLIYFSYDVKMKEKGDIPEGYSVSREKKERFSLILESASTNQTSMYLCASRLPGVWHEQFFGPGTRLTVL.

The J gene is TRBJ2-1, the V gene TRBV18; D remains ambiguous. The CDR3 spans 16 residues. The germline V gene encodes CDR1 KGHSH and CDR2 LQKENI. V was pared by 3 bases and J by 0 bases, with 12 bases between. Here the CDR3 DNA reads TGTGCCAGCTCACCCGAGACGGGTTTCTCCTACAATGAGCAGTTCTTC. Residues: CASSPETGFSYNEQFF. The full variable domain, completed using reference TRBV18 and TRBJ2-1, is NAGVMQNPRHLVRRRGQEARLRCSPMKGHSHVYWYRQLPEEGLKFMVYLQKENIIDESGMPKERFSAEFPKEGPSILRIQQVVRGDSAAYFCASSPETGFSYNEQFFGPGTRLTVL.

The chain uses TRBV6-1 and TRBJ2-7, with a tentative D call TRBD1 (5 bases). The V gene's germline CDR1 is MNHNS and CDR2 SASEGT. V lost 9 bases to trimming and J lost 4 bases, with 10 bases between them. The CDR3 length is 11 residues. CDR3 residues: CASDSWYEQYF. Written as DNA, the CDR3 is TGTGCCAGTGACAGTTGGTACGAGCAGTACTTC.

This clone was seen once. The V call is TRBV4-3, the J call TRBJ2-1, with 13 bases fitting TRBD2. V shed 2 bases, J shed 8 bases, and the junction held 6 bases outside the gene matches. Germline V gives CDR1 LGHNA, CDR2 YSLEER. The CDR3 has 16 residues. The CDR3 DNA reads as TGCGCCAGCAGCCAAATTGGACTAGCGGGAGTGGATGAGCAGTTCTTC. Translated: CASSQIGLAGVDEQFF.

This clone was recorded once. The chain combines TRBV9 with TRBJ2-2, with D possibly being TRBD1 (6 bases). Germline CDR1 SGDLS, CDR2 YYNGEE. The CDR3 has 15 amino acids. V lost 3 bases and J 3 bases, leaving 12 bases between the germline ends. The CDR3 is CASSETGIYTGELFF. The DNA for the CDR3 is TGTGCCAGCAGCGAAACAGGGATATACACCGGGGAGCTGTTTTTT.

The rearrangement joins TRBV14 to TRBJ2-1; D unclear. V was trimmed by 1 base and J by 3 bases, leaving 13 bases between them. The CDR3 length is 16 residues. The V gene's germline CDR1 is SGHDN and CDR2 FVKESK. The CDR3 DNA follows: TGTGCCAGCAGCCAAGTAAAGGTCGGTATCTACAATGAGCAGTTCTTC. The encoded protein is CASSQVKVGIYNEQFF.

A single count supports this clone. This chain connects TRBV5-6 to TRBJ1-6; 7 nucleotides align to TRBD1. V gave up 0 bases and J gave up 6 bases; unmatched junction bases: 9. CDR1 and CDR2 from the germline V gene are SGHDT and YYEEEE. There are 17 residues in the CDR3. The CDR3 DNA reads TGTGCCAGCAGCTTGGCGACAGGGTATAGGGGTAATTCACCCCTCCACTTT. The encoded protein is CASSLATGYRGNSPLHF.

By its share, this clone is medium-sized. The chain couples TRBV5-6 to TRBJ1-2; 8 nucleotides align to TRBD1. The CDR3 runs to 14 residues. V shed 1 base, J shed 7 bases, and the junction held 6 bases outside the gene matches. The germline gives CDR1 SGHDT, CDR2 YYEEEE. CDR3 sequence (DNA): TGTGCCAGCAGCTTGAGGGCAGGGGGCCTTGGCTACACCTTC. It codes for CASSLRAGGLGYTF.

The sample holds a few counts of this clone. The chain carries TRBV18 and TRBJ2-7, with TRBD1 matching 7 bases. Germline V gene lookup returns CDR1 KGHSH and CDR2 LQKENI. This CDR3 spans 15 amino acids. J lost 4 bases, V lost 2 bases, and 8 bases had no gene match. CDR3 region: CASSPGQVFMYEQYF. CDR3 DNA: TGTGCCAGCTCACCAGGACAGGTTTTTATGTACGAGCAGTACTTC.

The genes are TRBV10-2 and TRBJ1-3, with 8 bases identical to TRBD1. The germline gives CDR1 WSHSY, CDR2 SAAADI. The J segment lost 3 bases and the V segment lost 8 bases, leaving 6 bases of the junction unmatched. The length of the CDR3 is 14 residues. The CDR3 nucleotides are TGCGCCAGCGGCAGGGGGCAAGGTGGAAACACCATATATTTT. Encoded protein: CASGRGQGGNTIYF.

The chain carries TRBV25-1 and TRBJ2-3; D unresolved. Germline V gene data show CDR1 as MGHDK and CDR2 as SYGVNS. CDR3 length: 14 amino acids. V shed 0 bases and J shed 0 bases, with 4 bases lying between them. Written as DNA, the CDR3 is TGTGCCAGCAGTGAATACGGAAGCACAGATACGCAGTATTTT. Its protein is CASSEYGSTDTQYF. Drawing the rest from reference TRBV25-1 and TRBJ2-3, the complete variable domain is EADIYQTPRYLVIGTGKKITLECSQTMGHDKMYWYQQDPGMELHLIHYSYGVNSTEKGDLSSESTVSRIRTEHFPLTLESARPSHTSQYLCASSEYGSTDTQYFGPGTRLTVL.

The CDR3 region has the DNA TGTGCCAGCAGCCGGGGGTCGCGTTTGGAGACCCAGTACTTC. It yields the protein CASSRGSRLETQYF. V usage is TRBV7-9 and J usage is TRBJ2-5, with D tentatively TRBD2 (6 bases). This CDR3 is 14 amino acids long. Germline CDR1 SEHNR, CDR2 FQNEAQ (reference sequence). V lost 5 bases to trimming and J lost 5 bases, with 15 bases between them.

The genes are TRBV5-1 and TRBJ2-5; 12 bases map to TRBD2. The end of the DNA aligns better with TRBJ2-7, so the J call may be wrong. CDR1 is SGHRS, CDR2 YFSETQ, per germline. CDR3 length: 16 residues. DNA for the CDR3: TGCGCCAGCAGCTTGGCCCCTAGCGGGGGGGCCTACGAGCAGTACTTC. Protein sequence: CASSLAPSGGAYEQYF.

The CDR3 sequence is CASSYSDRHYGYTF. In nucleotides, the CDR3 is TGTGCCAGCAGTTACTCGGACAGGCACTATGGCTACACCTTC. This chain links TRBV6-5 with TRBJ1-2; 7 bases are a match to TRBD1. This CDR3 spans 14 amino acids. The germline V gene has CDR1 MNHEY and CDR2 SVGAGI. Trimming took 0 bases from V and 3 from J; bases not matched to a gene: 1.

This clone is a singleton in its sample. The chain joins TRBV15 to TRBJ2-7, with D perhaps TRBD1 (6 bases). This CDR3 contains 16 residues. In germline, CDR1 is LNHNV, CDR2 YYDKDF (reference sequence). V dropped 0 bases and J dropped 5 bases, with 17 bases sitting between them. The CDR3 coding sequence is TGTGCCACCAGCAGAGATGAGGCAGGGGTAGTCAACGAGCAGTACTTC. It is translated as CATSRDEAGVVNEQYF.

The chain combines TRBV5-6 with TRBJ2-1, with D unresolved. Germline CDR1 and CDR2: SGHDT and YYEEEE. This CDR3 has 15 residues. Between the trimmed V and J ends, which lost 1 base and 7 bases, there was a span of 15 bases. CDR3 region: CASSLFGRTGNEQFF. As DNA, the CDR3 is TGTGCCAGCAGCTTGTTCGGCAGGACCGGGAATGAGCAGTTCTTC.